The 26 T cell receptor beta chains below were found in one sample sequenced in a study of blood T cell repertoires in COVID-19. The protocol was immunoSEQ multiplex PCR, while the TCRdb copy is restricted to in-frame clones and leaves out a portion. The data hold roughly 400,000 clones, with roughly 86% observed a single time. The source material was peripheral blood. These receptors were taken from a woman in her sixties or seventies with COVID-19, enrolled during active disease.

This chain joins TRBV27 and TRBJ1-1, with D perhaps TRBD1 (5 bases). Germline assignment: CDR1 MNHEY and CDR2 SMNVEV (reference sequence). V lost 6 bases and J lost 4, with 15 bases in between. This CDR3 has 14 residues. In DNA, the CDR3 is TGTGCCAGCAGGCCCAGGGTCCTAGGCACTGAAGCTTTCTTT. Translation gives CASRPRVLGTEAFF.

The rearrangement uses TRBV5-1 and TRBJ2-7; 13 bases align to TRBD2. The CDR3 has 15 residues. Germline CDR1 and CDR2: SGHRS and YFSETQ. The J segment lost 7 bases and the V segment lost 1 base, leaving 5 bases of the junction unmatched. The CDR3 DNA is TGCGCCAGCAGCTTGATCGGACTAGCGGGGGAGGAGCAGTACTTC. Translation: CASSLIGLAGEEQYF. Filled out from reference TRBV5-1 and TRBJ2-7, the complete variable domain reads KAGVTQTPRYLIKTRGQQVTLSCSPISGHRSVSWYQQTPGQGLQFLFEYFSETQRNKGNFPGRFSGRQFSNSRSEMNVSTLELGDSALYLCASSLIGLAGEEQYFGPGTRLTVT.

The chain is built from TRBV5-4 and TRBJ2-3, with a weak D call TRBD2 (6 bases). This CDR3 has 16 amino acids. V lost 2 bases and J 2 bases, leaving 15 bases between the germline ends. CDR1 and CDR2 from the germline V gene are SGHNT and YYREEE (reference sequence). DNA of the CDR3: TGTGCCAGCAGCTTCACCGCGGGGAGACCCACAGATACGCAGTATTTT. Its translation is CASSFTAGRPTDTQYF.

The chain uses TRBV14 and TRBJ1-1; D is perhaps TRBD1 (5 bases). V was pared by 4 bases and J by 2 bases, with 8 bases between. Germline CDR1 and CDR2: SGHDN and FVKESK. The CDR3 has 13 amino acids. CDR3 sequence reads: CASSLGRNTEAFF. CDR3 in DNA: TGTGCCAGCAGCCTGGGGCGCAACACTGAAGCTTTCTTT. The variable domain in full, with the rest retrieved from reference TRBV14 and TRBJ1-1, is EAGVTQFPSHSVIEKGQTVTLRCDPISGHDNLYWYRRVMGKEIKFLLHFVKESKQDESGMPNNRFLAERTGGTYSTLKVQPAELEDSGVYFCASSLGRNTEAFFGQGTRLTVV.

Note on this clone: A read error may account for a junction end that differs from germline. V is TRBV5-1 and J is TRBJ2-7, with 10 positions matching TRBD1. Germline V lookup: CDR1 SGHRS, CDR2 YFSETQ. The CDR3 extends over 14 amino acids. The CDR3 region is CASSLGQGFNEQYF. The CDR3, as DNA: TGCGCCAGCAGTTTGGGACAGGGGTTCAACGAGCAGTACTTC.

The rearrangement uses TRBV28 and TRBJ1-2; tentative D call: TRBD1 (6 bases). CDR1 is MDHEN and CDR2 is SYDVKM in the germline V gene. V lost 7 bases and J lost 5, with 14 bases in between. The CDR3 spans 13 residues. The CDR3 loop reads CASNSQGLYGYTF. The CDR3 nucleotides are TGTGCCAGCAACTCACAGGGTCTTTATGGCTACACCTTC.

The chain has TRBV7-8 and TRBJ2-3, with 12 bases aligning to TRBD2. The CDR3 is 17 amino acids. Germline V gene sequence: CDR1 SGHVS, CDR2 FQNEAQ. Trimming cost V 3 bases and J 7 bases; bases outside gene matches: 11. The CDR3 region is CASSFRTSGVGVYTQYF. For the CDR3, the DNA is TGTGCCAGCAGCTTCCGGACTAGCGGGGTTGGGGTGTATACGCAGTATTTT.

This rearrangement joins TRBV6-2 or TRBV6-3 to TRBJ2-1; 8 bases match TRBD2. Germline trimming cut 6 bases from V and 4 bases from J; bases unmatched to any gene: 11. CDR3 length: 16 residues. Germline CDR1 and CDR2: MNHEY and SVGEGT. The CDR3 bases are TGTGCCAGCAGCCCGGGGGGGGCTCTTTCGTACAATGAGCAGTTCTTC. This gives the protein CASSPGGALSYNEQFF.

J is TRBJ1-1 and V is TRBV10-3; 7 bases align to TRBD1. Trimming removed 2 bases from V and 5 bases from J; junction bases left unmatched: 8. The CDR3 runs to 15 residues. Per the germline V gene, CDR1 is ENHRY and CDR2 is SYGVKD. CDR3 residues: CAISERQGFRTEAFF. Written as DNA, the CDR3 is TGTGCCATCAGTGAGCGACAGGGTTTTAGGACTGAAGCTTTCTTT.

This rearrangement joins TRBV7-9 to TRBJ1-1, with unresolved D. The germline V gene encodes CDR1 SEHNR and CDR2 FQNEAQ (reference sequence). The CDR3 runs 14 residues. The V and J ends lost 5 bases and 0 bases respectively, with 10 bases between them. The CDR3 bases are TGTGCCAGCAGCACCGAGGCCCTGAACACTGAAGCTTTCTTT. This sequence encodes CASSTEALNTEAFF.

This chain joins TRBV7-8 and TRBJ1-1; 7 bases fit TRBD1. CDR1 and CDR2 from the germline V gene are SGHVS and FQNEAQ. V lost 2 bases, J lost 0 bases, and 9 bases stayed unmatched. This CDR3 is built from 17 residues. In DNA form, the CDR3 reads TGTGCCAGCAGCTTAATTGGAATACAGGGGCTGAACACTGAAGCTTTCTTT. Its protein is CASSLIGIQGLNTEAFF.

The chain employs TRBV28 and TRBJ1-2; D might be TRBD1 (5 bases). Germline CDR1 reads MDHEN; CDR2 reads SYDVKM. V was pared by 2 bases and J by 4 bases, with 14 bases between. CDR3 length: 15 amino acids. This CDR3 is CASSLPSGEGYGYTF. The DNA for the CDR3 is TGTGCCAGCAGTTTACCTTCGGGGGAGGGCTATGGCTACACCTTC.

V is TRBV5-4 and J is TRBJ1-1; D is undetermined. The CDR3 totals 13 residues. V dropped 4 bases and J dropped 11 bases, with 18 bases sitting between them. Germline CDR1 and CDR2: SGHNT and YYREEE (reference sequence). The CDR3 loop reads CASSPSRRREAFF. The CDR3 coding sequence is TGTGCCAGCAGCCCCTCAAGACGGAGGGAGGCTTTCTTT.

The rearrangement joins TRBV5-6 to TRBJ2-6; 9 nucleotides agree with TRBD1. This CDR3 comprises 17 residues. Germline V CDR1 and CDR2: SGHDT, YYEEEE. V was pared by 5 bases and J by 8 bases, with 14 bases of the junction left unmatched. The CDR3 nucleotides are TGTGCCAGCAGGCTTAGGGACAGGGCGGCGGAAACCAACGTCCTGACTTTC. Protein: CASRLRDRAAETNVLTF.

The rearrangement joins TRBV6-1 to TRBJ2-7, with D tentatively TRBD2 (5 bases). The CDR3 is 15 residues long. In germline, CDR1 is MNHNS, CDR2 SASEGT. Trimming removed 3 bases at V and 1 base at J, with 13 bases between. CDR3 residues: CASSEAPRRSYEQYF. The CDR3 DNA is TGTGCCAGCAGTGAGGCCCCCAGGAGGTCCTACGAGCAGTACTTC.

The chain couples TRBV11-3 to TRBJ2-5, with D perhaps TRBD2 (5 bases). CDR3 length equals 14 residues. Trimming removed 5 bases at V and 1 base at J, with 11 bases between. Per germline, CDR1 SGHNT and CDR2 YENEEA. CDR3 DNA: TGTGCCAGCAGCCGAGGCGGGCCCCAAGAGACCCAGTACTTC. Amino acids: CASSRGGPQETQYF. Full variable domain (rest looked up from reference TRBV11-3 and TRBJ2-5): EAGVVQSPRYKIIEKKQPVAFWCNPISGHNTLYWYLQNLGQGPELLIRYENEEAVDDSQLPKDRFSAERLKGVDSTLKIQPAELGDSAVYLCASSRGGPQETQYFGPGTRLLVL.

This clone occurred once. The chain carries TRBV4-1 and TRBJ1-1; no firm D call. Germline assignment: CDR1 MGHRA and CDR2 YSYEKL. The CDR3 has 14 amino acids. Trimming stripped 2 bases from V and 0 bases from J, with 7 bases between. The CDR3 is CASSQRTLNTEAFF. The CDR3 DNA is TGCGCCAGCAGCCAACGGACTCTGAACACTGAAGCTTTCTTT.

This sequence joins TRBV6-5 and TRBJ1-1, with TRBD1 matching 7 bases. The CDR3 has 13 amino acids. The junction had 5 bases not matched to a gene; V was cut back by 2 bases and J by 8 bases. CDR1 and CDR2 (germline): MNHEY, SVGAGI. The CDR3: CASSYGWGQEAFF. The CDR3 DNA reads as TGTGCCAGCAGTTACGGGTGGGGACAGGAAGCTTTCTTT.

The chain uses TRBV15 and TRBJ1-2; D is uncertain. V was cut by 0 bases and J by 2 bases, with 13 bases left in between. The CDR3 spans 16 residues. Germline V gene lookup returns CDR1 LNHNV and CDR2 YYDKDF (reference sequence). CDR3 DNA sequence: TGTGCCACCAGCAGAGATCTCCTTCAGGCAAACTATGGCTACACCTTC. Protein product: CATSRDLLQANYGYTF.

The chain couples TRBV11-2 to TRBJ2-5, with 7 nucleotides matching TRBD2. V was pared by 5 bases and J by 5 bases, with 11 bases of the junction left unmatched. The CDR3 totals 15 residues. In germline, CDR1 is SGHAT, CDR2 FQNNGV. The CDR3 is CASSRGREGTETQYF. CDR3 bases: TGTGCCAGCAGCCGCGGCAGGGAGGGTACGGAGACCCAGTACTTC.

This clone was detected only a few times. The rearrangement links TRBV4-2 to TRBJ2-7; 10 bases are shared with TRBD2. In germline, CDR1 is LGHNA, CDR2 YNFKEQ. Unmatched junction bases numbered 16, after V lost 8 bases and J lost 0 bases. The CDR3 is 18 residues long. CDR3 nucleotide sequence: TGTGCCAGCGGTAGGGCACTAGCGGGGCGAACTAGCTCCTACGAGCAGTACTTC. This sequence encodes CASGRALAGRTSSYEQYF.

The DNA of the CDR3 is TGTGCCTGGAGTGTCCCGGGTAAGAACACTGAAGCTTTCTTT. Translation: CAWSVPGKNTEAFF. This rearrangement joins TRBV30 to TRBJ1-1; D call uncertain. V gave up 0 bases and J gave up 1 base, with 9 bases separating them. This CDR3 contains 14 residues. Germline CDR1 is GTSNPN and CDR2 is SVGIG (reference sequence).

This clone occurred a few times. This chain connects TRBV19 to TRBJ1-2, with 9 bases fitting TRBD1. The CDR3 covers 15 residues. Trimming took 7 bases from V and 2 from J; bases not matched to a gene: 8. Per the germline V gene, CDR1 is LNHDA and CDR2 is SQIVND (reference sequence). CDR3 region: CASTHPGQGNYGYTF. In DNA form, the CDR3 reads TGTGCCAGTACCCACCCCGGACAGGGGAACTATGGCTACACCTTC.

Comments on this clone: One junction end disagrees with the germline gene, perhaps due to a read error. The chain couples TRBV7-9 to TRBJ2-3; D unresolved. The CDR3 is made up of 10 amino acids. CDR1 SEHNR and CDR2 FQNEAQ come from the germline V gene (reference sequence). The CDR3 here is CASSREEVLF. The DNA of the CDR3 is TGTGCCAGCAGCCGCGAAGAGGTCCTTTTT.

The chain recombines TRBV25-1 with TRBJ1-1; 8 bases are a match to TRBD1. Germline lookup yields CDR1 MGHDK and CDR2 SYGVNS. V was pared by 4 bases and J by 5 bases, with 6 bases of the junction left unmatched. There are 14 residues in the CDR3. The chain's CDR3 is CASSAKQGGTEAFF. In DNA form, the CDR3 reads TGTGCCAGCAGTGCAAAACAGGGGGGAACTGAAGCTTTCTTT.

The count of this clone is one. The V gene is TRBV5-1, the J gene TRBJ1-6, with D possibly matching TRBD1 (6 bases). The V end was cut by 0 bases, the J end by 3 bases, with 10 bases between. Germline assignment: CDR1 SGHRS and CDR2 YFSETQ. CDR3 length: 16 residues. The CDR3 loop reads CASSLGTANYNSPLHF. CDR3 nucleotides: TGCGCCAGCAGCTTGGGGACAGCGAACTATAATTCACCCCTCCACTTT.